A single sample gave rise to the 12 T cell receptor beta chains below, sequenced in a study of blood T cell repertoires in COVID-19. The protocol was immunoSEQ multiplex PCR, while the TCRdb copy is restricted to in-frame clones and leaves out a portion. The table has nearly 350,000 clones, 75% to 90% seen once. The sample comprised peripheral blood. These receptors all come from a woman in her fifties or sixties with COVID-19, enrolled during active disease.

CDR3 in amino acids: CASSPRQNYGYTF. The CDR3 nucleotides are TGTGCCAGCTCACCACGACAGAACTATGGCTACACCTTC. The chain is built from TRBV18 and TRBJ1-2, with a tentative D call TRBD1 (5 bases). V dropped 1 base and J dropped 2 bases, with 5 bases sitting between them. In germline, CDR1 is KGHSH, CDR2 LQKENI. The CDR3 is 13 residues long.

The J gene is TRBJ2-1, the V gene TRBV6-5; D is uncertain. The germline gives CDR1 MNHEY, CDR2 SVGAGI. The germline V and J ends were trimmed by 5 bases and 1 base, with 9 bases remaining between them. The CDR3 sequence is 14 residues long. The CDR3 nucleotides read TGTGCCAGCAGTCCACTTATGTCCTACAATGAGCAGTTCTTC. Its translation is CASSPLMSYNEQFF.

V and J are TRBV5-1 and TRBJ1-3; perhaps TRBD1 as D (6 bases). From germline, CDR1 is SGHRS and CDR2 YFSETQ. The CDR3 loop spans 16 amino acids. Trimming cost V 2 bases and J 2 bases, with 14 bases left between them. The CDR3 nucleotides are TGCGCCAGCAGCTTAGCCTTACAGGGACCTGGAAACACCATATATTTT. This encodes CASSLALQGPGNTIYF. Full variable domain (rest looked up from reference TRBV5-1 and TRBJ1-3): KAGVTQTPRYLIKTRGQQVTLSCSPISGHRSVSWYQQTPGQGLQFLFEYFSETQRNKGNFPGRFSGRQFSNSRSEMNVSTLELGDSALYLCASSLALQGPGNTIYFGEGSWLTVV.

The DNA of the CDR3 is TGTGCCAGTAGTGTTGGACAGGGCTTTGTGAGAGCTTTCTTT. The encoded protein is CASSVGQGFVRAFF. The chain links TRBV19 to TRBJ1-1, with 8 positions matching TRBD1. Per germline, CDR1 LNHDA and CDR2 SQIVND (reference sequence). V was pared by 5 bases and J by 10 bases, with 12 bases of the junction left unmatched. This CDR3 has 14 amino acids.

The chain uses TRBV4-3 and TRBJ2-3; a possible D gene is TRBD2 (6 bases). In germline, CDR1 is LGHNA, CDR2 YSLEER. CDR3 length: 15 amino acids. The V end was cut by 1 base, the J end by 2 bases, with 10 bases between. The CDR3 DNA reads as TGCGCCAGCAGCCAAGCGGGAGCGGTCACAGATACGCAGTATTTT. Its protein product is CASSQAGAVTDTQYF.

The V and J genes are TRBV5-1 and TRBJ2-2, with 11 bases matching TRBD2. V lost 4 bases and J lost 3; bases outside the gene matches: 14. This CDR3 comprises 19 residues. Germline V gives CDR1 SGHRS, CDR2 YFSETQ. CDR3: CASSLVIAGGPEDTGELFF. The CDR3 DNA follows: TGCGCCAGCAGCCTCGTAATAGCGGGAGGGCCTGAGGACACCGGGGAGCTGTTTTTT. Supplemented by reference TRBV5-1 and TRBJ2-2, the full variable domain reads KAGVTQTPRYLIKTRGQQVTLSCSPISGHRSVSWYQQTPGQGLQFLFEYFSETQRNKGNFPGRFSGRQFSNSRSEMNVSTLELGDSALYLCASSLVIAGGPEDTGELFFGEGSRLTVL.

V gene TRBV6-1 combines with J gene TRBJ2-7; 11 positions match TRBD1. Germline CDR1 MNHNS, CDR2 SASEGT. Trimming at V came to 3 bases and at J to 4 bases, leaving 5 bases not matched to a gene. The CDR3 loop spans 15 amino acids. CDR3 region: CASSEGTGGFYEQYF. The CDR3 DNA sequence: TGTGCCAGCAGTGAGGGGACAGGGGGTTTTTACGAGCAGTACTTC.

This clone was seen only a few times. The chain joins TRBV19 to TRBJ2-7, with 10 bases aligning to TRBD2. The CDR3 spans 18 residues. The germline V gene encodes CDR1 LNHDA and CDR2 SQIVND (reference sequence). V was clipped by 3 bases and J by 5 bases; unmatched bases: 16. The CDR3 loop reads CASSIVGVVTSGIHEQYF. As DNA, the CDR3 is TGTGCCAGTAGTATCGTTGGTGTCGTTACTAGCGGGATCCACGAGCAGTACTTC.

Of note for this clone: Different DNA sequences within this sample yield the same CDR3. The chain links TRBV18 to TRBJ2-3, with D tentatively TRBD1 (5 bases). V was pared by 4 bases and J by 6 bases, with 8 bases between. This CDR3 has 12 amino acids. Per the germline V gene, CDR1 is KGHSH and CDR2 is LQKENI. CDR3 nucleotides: TGTGCCAGCTCACACCCAGGGGATACGCAGTATTTT. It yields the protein CASSHPGDTQYF.

The CDR3 region has the DNA TGTGCCAGCAGTCGCCCCCCACTAGCAACGCAGTACTTC. It is translated as CASSRPPLATQYF. This chain joins TRBV6-2 or TRBV6-3 and TRBJ2-7; D is perhaps TRBD2 (6 bases). Trimming left V 5 bases short and J 9 bases short, with 17 bases between. CDR1 and CDR2 from the germline V gene are MNHEY and SVGEGT. The CDR3 length is 13 residues.

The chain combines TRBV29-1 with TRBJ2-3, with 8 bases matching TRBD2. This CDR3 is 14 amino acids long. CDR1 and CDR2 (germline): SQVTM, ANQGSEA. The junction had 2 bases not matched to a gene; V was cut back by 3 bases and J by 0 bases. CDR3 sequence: CSVDASGSTDTQYF. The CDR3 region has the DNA TGCAGCGTTGACGCTAGCGGGAGCACAGATACGCAGTATTTT.

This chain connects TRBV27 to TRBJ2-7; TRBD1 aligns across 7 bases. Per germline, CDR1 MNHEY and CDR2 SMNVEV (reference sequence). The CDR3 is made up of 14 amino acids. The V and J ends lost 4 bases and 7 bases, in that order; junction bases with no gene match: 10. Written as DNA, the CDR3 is TGTGCCAGCAGTTCAAGACAGGGACGCTGGGAGCAGTACTTC. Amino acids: CASSSRQGRWEQYF.